This TCR beta chain comes out of a study of T cells in Graves' hyperthyroidism and ophthalmopathy. Study-level findings and limits: From stable hyperthyroidism, ophthalmopathy was set apart by a 13 V-J model.

In its sample, this clonotype was seen many times. Its matching antigen is unknown. V lost 9 bases and J lost 0, with 14 bases in between. CDR1 is LGHDT and CDR2 is YNNKEL in the germline V gene (reference sequence). This CDR3 has 14 residues. Diagnostic assessment was based on clinical symptoms, serum thyroxine and TRAb, thyroid ultrasound and orbital computed tomography. RNA transcripts provided the source from which TCR beta CDR3 regions were amplified. The TCR CDR3 was amplified in a first-round RT-PCR using the HTBI primer set. Using its own MiXCR run on the multiplex PCR reads, TCRdb lists one record per CDR3 protein. Counted here are 410,000 or so distinct CDR3 sequences, about 14% occurring once; the ten biggest clones make up about 12%.

The sequence derives from a young man with Graves' ophthalmopathy. Sequencing was done on a sample of blood. The chain employs TRBV3-1 and TRBJ1-2; possibly TRBD1 for D (6 bases). In DNA form, the CDR3 reads TGTGCCAGTACCCTAGGGGGAACTAACTATGGCTACACCTTC. Translating gives CASTLGGTNYGYTF.